This T cell receptor beta chain came from a study of blood T cell repertoires in COVID-19. Looking at the study overall: PBMCs, B-cell-depleted T cells, or T cells were the source of the cDNA or gDNA that made up the material.

The cohort comprised adults aged roughly 18 to 95 years residing in some 24 US areas. The CDR3 runs to 12 residues. The germline V gene has CDR1 MDHEN and CDR2 SYDVKM. V dropped 2 bases and J dropped 6 bases, with 6 bases sitting between them. Repertoires were generated with immunoSEQ multiplex PCR, while TCRdb's copy carries only in-frame clones and drops some. The sample shows hundreds of thousands of clones, 70% to 90% of them seen only once. V and J are TRBV28 and TRBJ2-3, with D hard to call. Sequenced input: PBMCs or T cells enriched from blood (not recorded which). This receptor was identified in a woman between 18 and 29 years old who had been exposed to COVID-19. The CDR3, as DNA: TGTGCCAGCAGTTTACCCATTGATACGCAGTATTTT. Its translation: CASSLPIDTQYF.